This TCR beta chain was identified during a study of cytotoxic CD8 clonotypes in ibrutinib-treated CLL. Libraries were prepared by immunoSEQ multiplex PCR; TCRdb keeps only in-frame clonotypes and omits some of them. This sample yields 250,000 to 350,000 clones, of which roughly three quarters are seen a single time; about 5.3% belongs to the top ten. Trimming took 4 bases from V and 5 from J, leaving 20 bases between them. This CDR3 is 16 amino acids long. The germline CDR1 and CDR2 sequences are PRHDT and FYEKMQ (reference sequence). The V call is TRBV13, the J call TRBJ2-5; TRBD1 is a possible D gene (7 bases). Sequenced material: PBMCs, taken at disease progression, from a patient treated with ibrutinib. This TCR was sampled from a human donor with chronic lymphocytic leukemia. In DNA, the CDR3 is TGTGCCAGCAGCTGGGGGGAACAGGGGTTTCGGGAGACCCAGTACTTC. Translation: CASSWGEQGFRETQYF.